This record looks at one T cell receptor (beta chain) sequence and its context. Trimming removed 3 bases at V and 2 bases at J, with 10 bases between. Germline loops: CDR1 SGHVS, CDR2 FNYEAQ. This CDR3 has 15 amino acids. In the authors' workflow: Researchers report that nucleated cell counts were estimated from reference gene primer amplification. The method was immunoSEQ multiplex PCR; TCRdb's version includes in-frame clones alone and lacks a portion of them. Clone size and the V and J calls come from that table; the DNA yielded D and trimming. The sample consists of 60,000 to 85,000 clones, about 80% of them appearing once. These data belong to a study of blood T cell repertoires in COVID-19. About the study: COVID-19 samples collected from the United States, Italy and Spain covered acute and convalescent phases. Sample material is recorded as cDNA or gDNA derived from T cells, B-cell-depleted T cells, or PBMCs.

The receptor comes from a human donor in a cohort sampled during active COVID-19. The chain joins TRBV7-6 to TRBJ2-2; tentatively, D is TRBD2 (6 bases). The sample was peripheral blood. CDR3 protein: CASSLGTLNTGELFF. The CDR3, as DNA: TGTGCCAGCAGCTTGGGGACTCTAAACACCGGGGAGCTGTTTTTT.